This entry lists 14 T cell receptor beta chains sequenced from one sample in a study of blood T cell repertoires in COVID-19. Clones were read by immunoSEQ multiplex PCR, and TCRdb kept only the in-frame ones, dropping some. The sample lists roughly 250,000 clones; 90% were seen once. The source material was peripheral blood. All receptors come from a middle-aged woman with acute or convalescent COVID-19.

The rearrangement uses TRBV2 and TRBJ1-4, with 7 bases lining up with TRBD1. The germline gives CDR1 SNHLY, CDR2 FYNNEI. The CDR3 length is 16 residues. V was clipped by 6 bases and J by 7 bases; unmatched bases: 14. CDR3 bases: TGTGCCAGCAGCGACCCCGGGACAGCAAACGGTGAAAAACTGTTTTTT. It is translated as CASSDPGTANGEKLFF. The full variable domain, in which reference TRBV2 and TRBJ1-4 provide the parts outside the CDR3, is EPEVTQTPSHQVTQMGQEVILRCVPISNHLYFYWYRQILGQKVEFLVSFYNNEISEKSEIFDDQFSVERPDGSNFTLKIRSTKLEDSAMYFCASSDPGTANGEKLFFGSGTQLSVL.

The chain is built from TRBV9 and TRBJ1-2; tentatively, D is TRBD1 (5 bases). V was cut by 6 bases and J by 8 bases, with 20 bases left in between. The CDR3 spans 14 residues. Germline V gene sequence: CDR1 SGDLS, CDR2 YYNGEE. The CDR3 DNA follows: TGTGCCAGCACCCCAGTGGGGGGTACTAGCGGCTACACCTTC. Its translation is CASTPVGGTSGYTF.

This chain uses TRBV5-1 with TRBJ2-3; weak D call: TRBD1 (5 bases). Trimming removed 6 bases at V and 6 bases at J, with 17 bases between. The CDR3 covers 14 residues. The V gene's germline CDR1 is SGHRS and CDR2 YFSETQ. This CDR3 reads CASTATQGGDTQYF. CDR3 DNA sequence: TGCGCCAGCACTGCGACCCAGGGTGGGGATACGCAGTATTTT.

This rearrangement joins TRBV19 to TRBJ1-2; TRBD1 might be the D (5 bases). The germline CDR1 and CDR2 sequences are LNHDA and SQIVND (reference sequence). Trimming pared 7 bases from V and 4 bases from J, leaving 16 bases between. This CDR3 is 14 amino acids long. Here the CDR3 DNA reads TGTGCCAGTACCCCAAACGGACAAATCTATGGCTACACCTTC. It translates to CASTPNGQIYGYTF.

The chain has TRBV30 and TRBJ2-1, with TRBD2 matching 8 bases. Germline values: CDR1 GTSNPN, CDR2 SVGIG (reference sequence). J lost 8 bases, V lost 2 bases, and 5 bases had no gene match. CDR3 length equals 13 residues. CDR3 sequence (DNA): TGTGCCTGGAGTTACGGGGGGGGTTATGAGCAGTTCTTC. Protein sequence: CAWSYGGGYEQFF.

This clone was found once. The CDR3 DNA is TGTGCCAGCAGCTTGCAGGGGGCAGACTATGGCTACACCTTC. It is translated as CASSLQGADYGYTF. The rearrangement joins TRBV5-4 to TRBJ1-2, with 8 bases aligning to TRBD1. Germline values: CDR1 SGHNT, CDR2 YYREEE (reference sequence). V was clipped by 1 base and J by 3 bases; unmatched bases: 2. The CDR3 loop spans 14 amino acids.

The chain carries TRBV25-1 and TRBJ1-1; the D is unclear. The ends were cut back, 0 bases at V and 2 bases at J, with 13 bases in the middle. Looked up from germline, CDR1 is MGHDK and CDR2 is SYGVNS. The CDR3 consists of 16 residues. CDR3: CASSEYFGVSNTEAFF. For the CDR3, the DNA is TGTGCCAGCAGTGAATACTTCGGGGTTTCCAACACTGAAGCTTTCTTT.

The CDR3, as DNA: TGCGCCAGCAGCTCAGGCGGGGGCGACATGTTCACGCAGTATTTT. Amino acid sequence: CASSSGGGDMFTQYF. This chain joins TRBV5-1 and TRBJ2-3, with D perhaps TRBD2 (7 bases). The CDR3 is 15 residues long. In germline, CDR1 is SGHRS, CDR2 YFSETQ. V was cut by 3 bases and J by 9 bases, with 20 bases left in between.

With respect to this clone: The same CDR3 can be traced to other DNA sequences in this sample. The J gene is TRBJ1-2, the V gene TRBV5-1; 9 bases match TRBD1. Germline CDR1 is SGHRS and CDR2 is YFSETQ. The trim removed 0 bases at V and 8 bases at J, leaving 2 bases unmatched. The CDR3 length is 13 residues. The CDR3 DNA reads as TGCGCCAGCAGCTTGGGACAGGGGGACGGCTACACCTTC. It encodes CASSLGQGDGYTF.

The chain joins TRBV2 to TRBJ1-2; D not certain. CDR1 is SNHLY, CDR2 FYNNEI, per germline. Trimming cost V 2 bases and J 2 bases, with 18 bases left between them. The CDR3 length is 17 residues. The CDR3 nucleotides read TGTGCCAGCAGTGAAAGTCGGTCACCTTACCTCAACTATGGCTACACCTTC. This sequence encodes CASSESRSPYLNYGYTF.

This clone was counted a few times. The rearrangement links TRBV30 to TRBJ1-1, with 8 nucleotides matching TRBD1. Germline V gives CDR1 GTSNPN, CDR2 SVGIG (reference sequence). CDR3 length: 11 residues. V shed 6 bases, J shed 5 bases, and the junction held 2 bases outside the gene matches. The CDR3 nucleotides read TGTGCCTGTAGACAGGGGACTGAAGCTTTCTTT. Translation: CACRQGTEAFF.

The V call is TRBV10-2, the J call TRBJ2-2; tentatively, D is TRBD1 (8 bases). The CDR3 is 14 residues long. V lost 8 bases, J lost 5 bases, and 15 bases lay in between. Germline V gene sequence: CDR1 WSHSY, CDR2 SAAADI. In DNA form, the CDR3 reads TGCGCCAGCCTCGGACAGGGAGGGACCGGGGAGCTGTTTTTT. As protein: CASLGQGGTGELFF.

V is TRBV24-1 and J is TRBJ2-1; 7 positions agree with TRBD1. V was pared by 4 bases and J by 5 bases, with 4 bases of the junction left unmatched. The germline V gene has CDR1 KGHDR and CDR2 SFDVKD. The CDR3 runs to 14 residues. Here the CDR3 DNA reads TGTGCCACCAGTGACCGAGGGACAGACAATGAGCAGTTCTTC. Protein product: CATSDRGTDNEQFF.

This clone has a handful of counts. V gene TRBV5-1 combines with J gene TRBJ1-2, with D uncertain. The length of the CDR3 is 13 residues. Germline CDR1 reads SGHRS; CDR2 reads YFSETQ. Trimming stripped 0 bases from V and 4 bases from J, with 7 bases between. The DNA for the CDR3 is TGCGCCAGCAGCTTGGGGCAAACCTATGGCTACACCTTC. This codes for CASSLGQTYGYTF.